This T cell receptor beta chain was sequenced during a study of cytomegalovirus exposure and HLA in healthy donors. Study results and limitations: The authors later linked a missense DCLRE1C variant to TCR beta V- and J-gene trimming. For cytomegalovirus status, the classifier reportedly gave diagnoses with high specificity and sensitivity.

Germline V gene sequence: CDR1 SGHRS, CDR2 YFSETQ. CDR3 length: 15 amino acids. Trimming took 4 bases from V and 1 from J, leaving 14 bases between them. This PCR relied on a set of 60 Vbeta primers and 13 Jbeta primers. Original data processing: Approximately 83 million unique TCR beta chains, some 9.9 million shared, were counted in a later analysis. Libraries were prepared by immunoSEQ multiplex PCR; TCRdb keeps only in-frame clonotypes and omits some of them. Clone size and the V and J calls come from that table; the DNA yielded D and trimming. Of some 150,000 clones in the sample, 60% to 85% were seen once. On this clone itself: Its antigen is as yet unknown.

This TCR was recovered from a woman aged 40 to 49 in good health and CMV-seronegative. The chain uses TRBV5-1 and TRBJ1-1; the D gene is possibly TRBD1 (5 bases). The sequenced sample consisted of PBMCs. CDR3 nucleotide sequence: TGCGCCAGCAGCCTCGCCGACAGACCGAACACTGAAGCTTTCTTT. This translates into CASSLADRPNTEAFF. The full variable domain, rest sourced from reference TRBV5-1 and TRBJ1-1, is KAGVTQTPRYLIKTRGQQVTLSCSPISGHRSVSWYQQTPGQGLQFLFEYFSETQRNKGNFPGRFSGRQFSNSRSEMNVSTLELGDSALYLCASSLADRPNTEAFFGQGTRLTVV.